These 32 T cell receptor beta chains share one sample of origin, sequenced in a study of metastatic and nonmetastatic thyroid tumors. All patients were treatment-naive before thyroid surgery. TCRdb re-processed the PCR reads through MiXCR. The data contain about 69,000 clones, approximately 15% of them singletons. Specimen: blood. These receptors were collected from a male donor with papillary thyroid cancer or a benign thyroid nodule (not recorded which). Some clones in this sample may be carry-over from other donors' samples.

Concerning this clone: One end of the junction varies from germline; a read error may be responsible. This chain joins TRBV11-2 and TRBJ2-2; D might be TRBD1 or TRBD2, each matching 5 bases. The germline CDR1 and CDR2 sequences are SGHAT and FQNNGV. The CDR3 has 16 residues. The CDR3 sequence is CASIPSVRAGTGKLFF. The CDR3 DNA reads TGTGCCAGCATCCCAAGCGTGAGGGCCGGGACCGGGAAGCTGTTTTTT.

In its sample, this clone was seen many times. This chain uses TRBV7-3 with TRBJ2-2; no firm D call. Germline CDR1 and CDR2: SGHTA and FQGTGA. Trimming took off 1 base at V and 8 bases at J, with 5 bases between the two ends. CDR3 length: 12 residues. As DNA, the CDR3 is TGTGCCAGCAGCTTAAATAGGGGGGAGCTGTTTTTT. The encoded protein is CASSLNRGELFF.

This clone has at least ten counts. The DNA for the CDR3 is TGTGCCAGCAGTTACTCAGGGTCGGGGGAGATTCAGTACTTC. Amino acid sequence: CASSYSGSGEIQYF. The chain couples TRBV6-6 to TRBJ2-4; D may be TRBD2 (6 bases). This CDR3 is built from 14 residues. V was shortened by 0 bases and J by 10 bases, with 13 bases between the two germline ends. CDR1 is MNHNY, CDR2 SVGAGI, per germline (reference sequence).

The chain uses TRBV6-1 and TRBJ1-6, with D perhaps matching TRBD1 (5 bases). V lost 8 bases and J lost 4, with 21 bases in between. The CDR3 is made up of 17 amino acids. In germline, CDR1 is MNHNS, CDR2 SASEGT. CDR3 DNA sequence: TGTGCCAGCGCCCAACTGAGGTGGGGGTCATATAATTCACCCCTCCACTTT. Protein product: CASAQLRWGSYNSPLHF.

In regard to this clone: Other DNA sequences in the sample encode the same CDR3. The chain has TRBV27 and TRBJ1-2; D uncertain. The CDR3 has 13 residues. The V end lost 5 bases, the J end lost 2 bases, and 9 bases lay between the germline ends. CDR1 and CDR2 (germline): MNHEY, SMNVEV (reference sequence). CDR3 sequence: CASSPDGNYGYTF. The DNA of the CDR3 is TGTGCCAGCAGTCCAGACGGAAACTATGGCTACACCTTC.

In its sample, this clone was seen many times. The chain carries TRBV11-1 and TRBJ2-3, with TRBD2 matching over 7 bases. The CDR3 has 15 residues. V dropped 0 bases and J dropped 8; count of bases not matched to a gene: 8. In germline, CDR1 is SGHAT, CDR2 FQDESV (reference sequence). The CDR3 DNA reads as TGTGCCAGCAGCTTAGCCAGGGACTACGATGGTACGCAGTATTTT. This gives the protein CASSLARDYDGTQYF. Full variable domain (missing parts from reference TRBV11-1 and TRBJ2-3): EAEVAQSPRYKITEKSQAVAFWCDPISGHATLYWYRQILGQGPELLVQFQDESVVDDSQLPKDRFSAERLKGVDSTLKIQPAELGDSAMYLCASSLARDYDGTQYFGPGTRLTVL.

This clone was recorded at least ten times. The chain combines TRBV30 with TRBJ1-1; D is perhaps TRBD1 (6 bases). V was trimmed by 2 bases and J by 1 base, leaving 8 bases between them. Germline CDR1 reads GTSNPN; CDR2 reads SVGIG (reference sequence). The CDR3 contains 13 residues. The CDR3 sequence is CAWSRGPNTEAFF. The CDR3, as DNA: TGTGCCTGGAGTCGGGGGCCGAACACTGAAGCTTTCTTT. Based on the CDR3 plus reference TRBV30 and TRBJ1-1, the full variable domain is SQTIHQWPATLVQPVGSPLSLECTVEGTSNPNLYWYRQAAGRGLQLLFYSVGIGQISSEVPQNLSASRPQDRQFILSSKKLLLSDSGFYLCAWSRGPNTEAFFGQGTRLTVV.

In its sample, this clone was seen many times. The chain couples TRBV5-8 to TRBJ2-7, with TRBD2 matching over 12 bases. The CDR3 runs 18 residues. Germline assignment: CDR1 SGHTS and CDR2 YDEGEE. J lost 0 bases, V lost 2 bases, and 9 bases had no gene match. Here the CDR3 reads CASSLTLAGGSGSYEQYV. The CDR3 DNA is TGTGCCAGCAGCTTAACGCTAGCGGGAGGGTCCGGCTCCTACGAGCAGTACGTC.

In this sample, this clone turned up many times. The chain employs TRBV29-1 and TRBJ2-1; 9 bases agree with TRBD2. Germline trimming cut 0 bases from V and 8 bases from J; bases unmatched to any gene: 11. The V gene's germline CDR1 is SQVTM and CDR2 ANQGSEA. The CDR3 is made up of 16 amino acids. As DNA, the CDR3 is TGCAGCGTTGAAGAGGGGGCGGGAGGGGGCCACGATGAGCAGTTCTTC. The encoded protein is CSVEEGAGGGHDEQFF.

About this clone: One end of the junction fails to match germline, which may point to a read error. The V and J genes are TRBV27 and TRBJ1-2; no reliable D call. Germline CDR1 reads MNHEY; CDR2 reads SMNVEV (reference sequence). There are 15 residues in the CDR3. This chain's CDR3 is CASTLSAWGGYGYTF. CDR3 nucleotides: TGTGCCAGCACTTTATCCGCCTGGGGTGGCTATGGCTACACCTTC.

This clone has at least ten counts. The rearrangement uses TRBV20-1 and TRBJ2-6, with D perhaps TRBD2 (7 bases). The CDR3 extends over 16 amino acids. Germline V gives CDR1 DFQATT, CDR2 SNEGSKA (reference sequence). V lost 0 bases and J lost 2, with 11 bases in between. DNA of the CDR3: TGCAGTGCTAGAGAGGGGGGGCGAACTGGGGCCAACGTCCTGACTTTC. Protein sequence: CSAREGGRTGANVLTF.

This clone was counted at least ten times. This sequence joins TRBV6-2 or TRBV6-3 and TRBJ1-4; D is perhaps TRBD1 (5 bases). CDR3 size: 15 residues. Germline CDR1 MNHEY, CDR2 SVGEGT. Trimming stripped 2 bases from V and 7 bases from J, with 14 bases between. This CDR3 is CASSYGGMGSEKLFF. CDR3 bases: TGTGCCAGCAGTTACGGGGGAATGGGGAGTGAAAAACTGTTTTTT.

J is TRBJ2-5 and V is TRBV20-1, with D perhaps TRBD1 (5 bases). The V and J ends lost 6 bases and 2 bases respectively, with 10 bases between them. The CDR3 totals 12 residues. Germline V lookup: CDR1 DFQATT, CDR2 SNEGSKA (reference sequence). Here the CDR3 reads CSARTGQETQYF. DNA of the CDR3: TGCAGTGCCAGAACAGGACAAGAGACCCAGTACTTC.

This clone was picked up a small number of times. The gene calls are TRBV28 and TRBJ1-5, with a tentative D call TRBD1 (5 bases). This CDR3 is 12 amino acids long. Germline loops: CDR1 MDHEN, CDR2 SYDVKM. The V gene lost 5 bases and the J gene lost 9 bases, with 11 bases spanning the gap. CDR3 loop: CASSTGYLPQHF. CDR3 DNA: TGTGCCAGCAGTACAGGATATCTGCCCCAGCATTTT.

There are many counts of this clone. The chain couples TRBV15 to TRBJ1-6, with a tentative D call TRBD1 (6 bases). Trimming took off 1 base at V and 6 bases at J, with 10 bases between the two ends. The CDR3 spans 15 residues. From germline, CDR1 is LNHNV and CDR2 YYDKDF (reference sequence). CDR3 protein: CATSRVIGGNSPLHF. The DNA for the CDR3 is TGTGCCACCAGCAGAGTCATAGGGGGTAATTCACCCCTCCACTTT.

The chain recombines TRBV4-1 with TRBJ1-1; D is perhaps TRBD1 (6 bases). The length of the CDR3 is 16 residues. V gave up 0 bases and J gave up 6 bases, with 17 bases separating them. Germline-derived CDR1 and CDR2 are MGHRA and YSYEKL. This CDR3 reads CASSQDPGQGSSEAFF. CDR3 sequence (DNA): TGCGCCAGCAGCCAAGATCCGGGGCAGGGGAGCTCTGAAGCTTTCTTT.

This clone came up a few times. A much larger clone sits a single nucleotide away, making a read error possible. The sample has other DNA sequences that encode this CDR3 too. The chain links TRBV6-1 to TRBJ1-4, with 9 positions matching TRBD1. Germline CDR1 and CDR2: MNHNS and SASEGT. The CDR3 runs 16 residues. The ends lost 6 bases at V and 8 bases at J; junction bases unmatched: 13. The CDR3 loop is CASRSGTGLGGEKLFF. The CDR3 bases are TGTGCCAGCAGATCCGGGACAGGGTTGGGAGGCGAAAAACTGTTTTTT.

In this sample, this clone turned up a few times. The V call is TRBV28, the J call TRBJ2-7; 10 nucleotides match TRBD2. The CDR3 has 14 residues. Trimming removed 6 bases from V and 3 bases from J; junction bases left unmatched: 5. Germline CDR1 is MDHEN and CDR2 is SYDVKM. The CDR3 nucleotides read TGTGCCAGCAGCCCTACTAGCGGGAACTACGAGCAGTACTTC. Translating gives CASSPTSGNYEQYF. Filled out from reference TRBV28 and TRBJ2-7, the complete variable domain reads DVKVTQSSRYLVKRTGEKVFLECVQDMDHENMFWYRQDPGLGLRLIYFSYDVKMKEKGDIPEGYSVSREKKERFSLILESASTNQTSMYLCASSPTSGNYEQYFGPGTRLTVT.

Many counts were recorded for this clone. CDR3 residues: CASKYHGNIQYF. CDR3 DNA sequence: TGTGCCAGCAAGTATCACGGGAACATTCAGTACTTC. The chain recombines TRBV2 with TRBJ2-4, with D unclear. CDR1 is SNHLY and CDR2 is FYNNEI in the germline V gene. Between the trimmed V and J ends, which lost 7 bases and 7 bases, there was a span of 11 bases. The CDR3 loop spans 12 amino acids.

To note about this clone: A much bigger clone sits one base away, suggesting this may be a read error. This chain links TRBV7-2 with TRBJ2-5, with a possible D match to TRBD2 (5 bases). The CDR3 covers 14 residues. Germline CDR1 is SGHTA and CDR2 is FQGNSA. The CDR3: CASSLEGLAKTKYF. CDR3 DNA: TGTGCCAGCAGCTTAGAAGGGCTAGCAAAGACCAAGTACTTC.

The rearrangement joins TRBV9 to TRBJ1-1, with D uncertain. The CDR3 contains 13 residues. The germline CDR1 and CDR2 sequences are SGDLS and YYNGEE. Trimming pared 0 bases from V and 7 bases from J, leaving 10 bases between. CDR3 protein: CASSVGAGNEAFF. The CDR3 bases are TGTGCCAGCAGCGTAGGGGCTGGGAATGAAGCTTTCTTT.

This clone was picked up a small number of times. The chain is built from TRBV14 and TRBJ2-3; no definite D call. CDR1 and CDR2 from the germline V gene are SGHDN and FVKESK. The CDR3 has 13 residues. V gave up 0 bases and J gave up 7 bases, with 8 bases separating them. The CDR3 spells CASSQDTANTQYF. The CDR3 DNA sequence: TGTGCCAGCAGCCAAGATACCGCAAATACGCAGTATTTT.

The sample holds many counts of this clone. The chain links TRBV30 to TRBJ2-7; possible D gene TRBD1, 5 bases. Germline CDR1 and CDR2: GTSNPN and SVGIG (reference sequence). V lost 3 bases and J 6 bases, leaving 9 bases between the germline ends. The CDR3 spans 11 residues. This CDR3 reads CAWSQGGEQYF. In DNA, the CDR3 is TGTGCCTGGAGCCAGGGTGGCGAGCAGTACTTC.

The sample holds many counts of this clone. This chain uses TRBV18 with TRBJ1-2; TRBD1 matches 8 bases. The germline CDR1 and CDR2 sequences are KGHSH and LQKENI. The CDR3 sequence is 14 residues long. J gave up 8 bases and V 3 bases, and 8 bases lay outside the gene matches. CDR3: CASSPDRETGGYTF. The CDR3 DNA reads as TGTGCCAGCTCACCGGACAGGGAGACTGGCGGCTACACCTTC.

This clone has a count of ten or more. This chain links TRBV5-6 with TRBJ2-1; a weak D match, TRBD2 (5 bases). The CDR3 is 15 amino acids. Per germline, CDR1 SGHDT and CDR2 YYEEEE. The V end lost 2 bases, the J end lost 7 bases, and 16 bases lay between the germline ends. As DNA, the CDR3 is TGTGCCAGCAGCTTTGGAACTAGTCAATTAAATGAGCAGTTCTTC. Encoded protein: CASSFGTSQLNEQFF.

The table lists this clone with many counts. Compared with germline, one end of the junction differs, possibly owing to a read error. Different DNA sequences within this sample yield the same CDR3. The rearrangement links TRBV5-4 to TRBJ2-2, with 16 nucleotides matching TRBD2. The CDR3 has 16 amino acids. Germline loops: CDR1 SGHNT, CDR2 YYREEE (reference sequence). CDR3 protein: CAGSLGLAGGSGELFF. The CDR3, as DNA: TGTGCCGGCAGCCTGGGACTAGCGGGAGGGTCCGGGGAGCTGTTTTTT.

V is TRBV4-2 and J is TRBJ1-1; no clear D. This CDR3 contains 16 residues. The germline V and J ends were trimmed by 4 bases and 3 bases, with 18 bases remaining between them. CDR1 is LGHNA, CDR2 YNFKEQ, per germline. The CDR3 nucleotides are TGTGCCAGCAGCCGAGAAGACCGTACAGAGTACACTGAAGCTTTCTTT. Translation gives CASSREDRTEYTEAFF.

This clone appeared many times. This chain uses TRBV6-5 with TRBJ2-7, with 7 bases aligning to TRBD2. Germline values: CDR1 MNHEY, CDR2 SVGAGI. The CDR3 is made up of 14 amino acids. The trim removed 2 bases at V and 7 bases at J, leaving 8 bases unmatched. The CDR3 reads CASSYGRELGEQYF. As DNA, the CDR3 is TGTGCCAGCAGTTACGGGCGGGAGTTGGGTGAGCAGTACTTC.

As concerns this clone: A much bigger clone sits one base away, suggesting this may be a read error. The rearrangement links TRBV5-1 to TRBJ1-1; D is unclear. The CDR3 sequence is 16 residues long. The V end was cut by 3 bases, the J end by 4 bases, with 19 bases between. Per the germline V gene, CDR1 is SGHRS and CDR2 is YFSETQ. CDR3 DNA sequence: TGCGCCAGCAGCTATCCAAAGGGTGGCACGGTCACTGAAGCTTTCTTT. The encoded protein is CASSYPKGGTVTEAFF.

This clone has at least ten counts. This sequence joins TRBV6-2 or TRBV6-3 and TRBJ1-1; the D is unclear. The CDR3 is 15 residues long. CDR1 and CDR2 from the germline V gene are MNHEY and SVGEGT. Trimming left V 0 bases short and J 0 bases short, with 8 bases between. The CDR3 coding sequence is TGTGCCAGCAGTTACTCCCCGCAGTTGAACACTGAAGCTTTCTTT. Translated, it gives CASSYSPQLNTEAFF.

Comments on this clone: This may arise from a read error, as a much more abundant clone is one base away. The chain carries TRBV4-1 and TRBJ2-1; possibly TRBD2 for D (5 bases). The CDR3 runs to 17 residues. Germline CDR1 MGHRA, CDR2 YSYEKL. V shed 3 bases and J shed 6 bases, with 21 bases lying between them. CDR3 region: CASSHRLARGPANEQFF. In DNA form, the CDR3 reads TGCGCCAGCAGCCACCGGTTAGCGAGAGGGCCGGCCAATGAGCAGTTCTTC.

This clone was observed at least ten times. The chain is built from TRBV7-8 and TRBJ2-1; weak D call: TRBD1 (5 bases). The germline CDR1 and CDR2 sequences are SGHVS and FQNEAQ. The CDR3 covers 16 residues. V was cut by 2 bases and J by 0 bases, with 11 bases left in between. The DNA for the CDR3 is TGTGCCAGCAGCTTATTGGGGCCCGGCTCCTACAATGAGCAGTTCTTC. It codes for CASSLLGPGSYNEQFF.